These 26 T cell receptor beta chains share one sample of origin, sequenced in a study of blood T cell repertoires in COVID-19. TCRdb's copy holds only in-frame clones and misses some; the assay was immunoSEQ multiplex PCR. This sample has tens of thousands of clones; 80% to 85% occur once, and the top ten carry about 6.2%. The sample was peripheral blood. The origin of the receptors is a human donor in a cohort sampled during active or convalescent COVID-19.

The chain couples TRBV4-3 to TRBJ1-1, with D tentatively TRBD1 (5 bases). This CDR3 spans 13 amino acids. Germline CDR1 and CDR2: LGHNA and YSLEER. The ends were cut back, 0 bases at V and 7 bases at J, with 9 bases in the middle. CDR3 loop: CASSQERGSEAFF. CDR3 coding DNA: TGCGCCAGCAGCCAAGAGCGGGGGAGTGAAGCTTTCTTT.

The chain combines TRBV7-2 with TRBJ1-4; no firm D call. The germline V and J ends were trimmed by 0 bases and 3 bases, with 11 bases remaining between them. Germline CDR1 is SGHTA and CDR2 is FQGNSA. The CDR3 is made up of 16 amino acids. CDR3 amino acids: CASSLAPPGANEKLFF. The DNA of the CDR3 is TGTGCCAGCAGCTTAGCCCCCCCCGGGGCTAATGAAAAACTGTTTTTT.

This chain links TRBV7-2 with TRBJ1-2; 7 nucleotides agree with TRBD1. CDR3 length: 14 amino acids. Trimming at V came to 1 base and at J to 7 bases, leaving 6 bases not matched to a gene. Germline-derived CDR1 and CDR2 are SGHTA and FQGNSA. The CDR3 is CASSLDTGASGYTF. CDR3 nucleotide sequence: TGTGCCAGCAGCTTAGATACAGGGGCGTCTGGCTACACCTTC. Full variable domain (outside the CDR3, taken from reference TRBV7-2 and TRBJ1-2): GAGVSQSPSNKVTEKGKDVELRCDPISGHTALYWYRQSLGQGLEFLIYFQGNSAPDKSGLPSDRFSAERTGGSVSTLTIQRTQQEDSAVYLCASSLDTGASGYTFGSGTRLTVV.

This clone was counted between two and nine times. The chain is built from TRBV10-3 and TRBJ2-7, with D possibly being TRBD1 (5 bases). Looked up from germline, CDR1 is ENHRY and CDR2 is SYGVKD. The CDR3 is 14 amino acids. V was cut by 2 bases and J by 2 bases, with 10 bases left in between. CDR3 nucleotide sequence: TGTGCCATCAGTGAGGCTACAGGAACCTACGAGCAGTACTTC. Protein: CAISEATGTYEQYF.

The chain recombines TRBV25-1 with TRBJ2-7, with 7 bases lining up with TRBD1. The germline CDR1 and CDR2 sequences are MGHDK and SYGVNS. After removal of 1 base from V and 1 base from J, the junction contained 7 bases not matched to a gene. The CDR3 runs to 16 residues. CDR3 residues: CASSEFRTGDSYEQYF. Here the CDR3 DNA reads TGTGCCAGCAGTGAATTTCGGACAGGCGATTCCTACGAGCAGTACTTC.

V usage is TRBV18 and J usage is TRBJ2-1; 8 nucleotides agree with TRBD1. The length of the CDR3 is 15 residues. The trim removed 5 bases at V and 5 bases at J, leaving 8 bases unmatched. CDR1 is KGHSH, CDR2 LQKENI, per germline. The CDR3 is CASSKGTGQDNEQFF. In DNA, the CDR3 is TGTGCCAGCTCAAAGGGGACAGGACAAGACAATGAGCAGTTCTTC.

The CDR3 DNA reads as TGTGCCGGGTCCCAGGGGGCAGGCGAGACCCAGTACTTC. It encodes CAGSQGAGETQYF. The chain employs TRBV19 and TRBJ2-5; 8 bases fit TRBD1. Per germline, CDR1 LNHDA and CDR2 SQIVND (reference sequence). The CDR3 runs 13 residues. The J segment lost 5 bases and the V segment lost 11 bases, leaving 10 bases of the junction unmatched.

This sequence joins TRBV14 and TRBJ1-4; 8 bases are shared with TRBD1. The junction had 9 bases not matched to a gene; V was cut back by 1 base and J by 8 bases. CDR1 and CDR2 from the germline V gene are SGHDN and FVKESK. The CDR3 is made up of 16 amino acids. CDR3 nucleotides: TGTGCCAGCAGCCAAGGCCGAGGACAGGGATACGAAAAACTGTTTTTT. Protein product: CASSQGRGQGYEKLFF.

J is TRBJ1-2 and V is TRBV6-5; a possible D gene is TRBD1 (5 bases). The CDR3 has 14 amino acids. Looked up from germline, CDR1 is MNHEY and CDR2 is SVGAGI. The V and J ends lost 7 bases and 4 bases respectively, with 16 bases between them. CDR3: CASTDRDLSYGYTF. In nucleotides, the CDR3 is TGTGCCAGCACCGACCGGGACTTATCCTATGGCTACACCTTC.

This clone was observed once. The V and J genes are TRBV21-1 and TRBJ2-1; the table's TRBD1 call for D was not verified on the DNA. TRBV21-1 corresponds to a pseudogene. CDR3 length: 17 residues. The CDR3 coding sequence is TGTGCCAGCAGCAAAGGTTTCGGCAGACACCTTTACAATGAGCAGTTCTTC. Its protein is CASSKGFGRHLYNEQFF.

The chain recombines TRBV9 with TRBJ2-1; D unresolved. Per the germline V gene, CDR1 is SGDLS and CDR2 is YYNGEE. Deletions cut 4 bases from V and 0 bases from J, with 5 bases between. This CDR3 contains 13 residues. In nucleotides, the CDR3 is TGTGCCAGCAGCCCCAGCTCCTACAATGAGCAGTTCTTC. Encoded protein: CASSPSSYNEQFF. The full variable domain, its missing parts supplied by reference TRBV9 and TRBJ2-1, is DSGVTQTPKHLITATGQRVTLRCSPRSGDLSVYWYQQSLDQGLQFLIQYYNGEERAKGNILERFSAQQFPDLHSELNLSSLELGDSALYFCASSPSSYNEQFFGPGTRLTVL.

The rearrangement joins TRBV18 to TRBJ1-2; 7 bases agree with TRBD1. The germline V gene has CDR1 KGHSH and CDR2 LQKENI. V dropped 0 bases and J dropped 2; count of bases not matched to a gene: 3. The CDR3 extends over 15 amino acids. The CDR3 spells CASSPPATGNYGYTF. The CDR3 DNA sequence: TGTGCCAGCTCACCACCCGCGACAGGGAACTATGGCTACACCTTC.

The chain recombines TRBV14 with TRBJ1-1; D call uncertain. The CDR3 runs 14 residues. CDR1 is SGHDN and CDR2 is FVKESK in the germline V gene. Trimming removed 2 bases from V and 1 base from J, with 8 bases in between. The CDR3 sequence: CASSQSLRNTEAFF. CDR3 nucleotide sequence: TGTGCCAGCAGCCAAAGTCTTAGGAACACTGAAGCTTTCTTT.

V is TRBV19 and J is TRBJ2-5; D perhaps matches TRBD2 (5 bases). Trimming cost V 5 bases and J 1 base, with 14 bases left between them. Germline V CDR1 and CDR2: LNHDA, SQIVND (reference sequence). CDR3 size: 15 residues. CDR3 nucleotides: TGTGCCAGTAGTGCTCTCCTGAGCGGCCAAGAGACCCAGTACTTC. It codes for CASSALLSGQETQYF.

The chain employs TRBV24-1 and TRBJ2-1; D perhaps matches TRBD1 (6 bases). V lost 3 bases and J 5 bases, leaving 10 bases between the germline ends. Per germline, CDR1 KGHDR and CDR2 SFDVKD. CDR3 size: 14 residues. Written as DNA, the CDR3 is TGTGCCACCAGTGATCAGGGGCTGGACAATGAGCAGTTCTTC. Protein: CATSDQGLDNEQFF.

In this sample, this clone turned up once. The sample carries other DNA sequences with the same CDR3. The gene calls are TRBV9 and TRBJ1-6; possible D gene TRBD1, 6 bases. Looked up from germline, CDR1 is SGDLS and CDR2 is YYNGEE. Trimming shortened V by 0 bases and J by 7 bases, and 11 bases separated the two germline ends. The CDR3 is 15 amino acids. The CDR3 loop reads CASSVAGVGNSPLHF. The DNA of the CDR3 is TGTGCCAGCAGCGTAGCAGGGGTGGGCAATTCACCCCTCCACTTT.

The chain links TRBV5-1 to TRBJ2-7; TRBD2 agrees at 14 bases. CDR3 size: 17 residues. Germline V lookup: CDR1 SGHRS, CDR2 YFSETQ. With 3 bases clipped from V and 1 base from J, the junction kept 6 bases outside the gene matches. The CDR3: CASSSGLAGGLSYEQYF. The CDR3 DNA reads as TGCGCCAGCAGCTCTGGACTAGCGGGGGGACTTTCCTACGAGCAGTACTTC.

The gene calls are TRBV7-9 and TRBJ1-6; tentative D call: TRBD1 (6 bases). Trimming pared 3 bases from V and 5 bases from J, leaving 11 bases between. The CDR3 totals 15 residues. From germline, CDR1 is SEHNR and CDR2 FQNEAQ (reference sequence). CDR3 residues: CASSFKGVNNSPLHF. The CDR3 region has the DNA TGTGCCAGCAGCTTCAAGGGGGTAAATAATTCACCCCTCCACTTT.

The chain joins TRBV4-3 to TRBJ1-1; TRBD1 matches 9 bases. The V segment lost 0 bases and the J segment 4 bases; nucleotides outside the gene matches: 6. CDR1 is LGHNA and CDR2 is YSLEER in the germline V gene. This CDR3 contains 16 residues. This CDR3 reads CASSQERTGGLTEAFF. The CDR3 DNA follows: TGCGCCAGCAGCCAAGAAAGAACAGGGGGCCTCACTGAAGCTTTCTTT.

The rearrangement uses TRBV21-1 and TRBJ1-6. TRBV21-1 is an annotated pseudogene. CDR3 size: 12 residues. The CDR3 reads CARYASNSPLHF. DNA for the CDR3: TGTGCCAGATACGCGAGTAATTCACCCCTCCACTTT.

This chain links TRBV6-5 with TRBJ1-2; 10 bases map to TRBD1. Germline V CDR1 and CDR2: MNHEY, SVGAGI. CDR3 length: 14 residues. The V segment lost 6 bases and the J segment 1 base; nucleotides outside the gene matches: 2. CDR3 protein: CASRGTGDNYGYTF. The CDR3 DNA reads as TGTGCCAGCAGAGGGACAGGGGATAACTATGGCTACACCTTC.

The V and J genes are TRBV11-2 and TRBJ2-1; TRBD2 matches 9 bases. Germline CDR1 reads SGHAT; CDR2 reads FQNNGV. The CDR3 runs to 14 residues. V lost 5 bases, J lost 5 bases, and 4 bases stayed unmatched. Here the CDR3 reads CASSHLAGNNEQFF. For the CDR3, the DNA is TGTGCCAGCAGCCATCTAGCGGGGAACAATGAGCAGTTCTTC.

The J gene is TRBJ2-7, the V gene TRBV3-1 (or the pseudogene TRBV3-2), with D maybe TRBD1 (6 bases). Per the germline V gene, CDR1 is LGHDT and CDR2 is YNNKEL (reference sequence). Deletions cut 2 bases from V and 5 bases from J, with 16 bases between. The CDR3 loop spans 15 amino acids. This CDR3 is CASSQTQGFYDEQYF. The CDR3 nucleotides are TGTGCCAGCAGCCAAACACAGGGTTTTTATGACGAGCAGTACTTC.

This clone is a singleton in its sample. CDR3 loop: CASSEIRAHTGELFF. The DNA of the CDR3 is TGTGCCAGCAGTGAAATCAGGGCGCACACCGGGGAGCTGTTTTTT. J is TRBJ2-2 and V is TRBV6-1; TRBD1 is a possible D gene (5 bases). V shed 2 bases and J shed 3 bases, with 10 bases lying between them. The CDR3 extends over 15 amino acids. The germline V gene encodes CDR1 MNHNS and CDR2 SASEGT.

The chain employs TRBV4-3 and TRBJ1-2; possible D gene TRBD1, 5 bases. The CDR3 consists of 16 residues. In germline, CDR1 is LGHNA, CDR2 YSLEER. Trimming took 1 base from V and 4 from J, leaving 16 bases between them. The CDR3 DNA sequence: TGCGCCAGCAGCCAAGCCCCAGGGTCTCAAGGCTATGGCTACACCTTC. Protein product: CASSQAPGSQGYGYTF.

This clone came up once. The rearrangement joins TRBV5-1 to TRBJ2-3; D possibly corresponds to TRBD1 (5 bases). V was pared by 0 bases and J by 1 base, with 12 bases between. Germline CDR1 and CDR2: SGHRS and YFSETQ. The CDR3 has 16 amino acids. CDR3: CASSLGREVGTDTQYF. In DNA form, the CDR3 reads TGCGCCAGCAGCTTGGGCAGGGAAGTGGGCACAGATACGCAGTATTTT.